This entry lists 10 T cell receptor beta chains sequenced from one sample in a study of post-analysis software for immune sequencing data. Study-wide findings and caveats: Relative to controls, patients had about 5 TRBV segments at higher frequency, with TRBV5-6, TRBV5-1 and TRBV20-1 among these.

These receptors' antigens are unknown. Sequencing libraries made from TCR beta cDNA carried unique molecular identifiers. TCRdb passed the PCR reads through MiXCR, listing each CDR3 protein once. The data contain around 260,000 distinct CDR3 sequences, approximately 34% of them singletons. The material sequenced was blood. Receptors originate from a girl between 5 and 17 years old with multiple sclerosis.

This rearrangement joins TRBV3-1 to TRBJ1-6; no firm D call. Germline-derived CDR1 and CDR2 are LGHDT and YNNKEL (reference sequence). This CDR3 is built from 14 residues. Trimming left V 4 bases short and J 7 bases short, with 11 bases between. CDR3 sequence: CASSRRQKNSPLHF. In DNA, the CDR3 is TGTGCCAGCAGCCGCAGGCAGAAGAATTCACCCCTCCACTTT.

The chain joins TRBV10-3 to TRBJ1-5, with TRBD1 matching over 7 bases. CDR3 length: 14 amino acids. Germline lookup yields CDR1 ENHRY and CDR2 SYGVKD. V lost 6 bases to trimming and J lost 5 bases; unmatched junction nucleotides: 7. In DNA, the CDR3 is TGTGCCATCAGGATAACAGGGGAGGATCAGCCCCAGCATTTT. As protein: CAIRITGEDQPQHF.

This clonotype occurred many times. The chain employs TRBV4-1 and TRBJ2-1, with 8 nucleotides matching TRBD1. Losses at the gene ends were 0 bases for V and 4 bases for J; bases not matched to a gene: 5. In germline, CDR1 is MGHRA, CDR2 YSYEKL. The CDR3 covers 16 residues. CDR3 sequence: CASSQDQGARYNEQFF. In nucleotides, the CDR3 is TGCGCCAGCAGCCAAGATCAGGGGGCGAGGTACAATGAGCAGTTCTTC.

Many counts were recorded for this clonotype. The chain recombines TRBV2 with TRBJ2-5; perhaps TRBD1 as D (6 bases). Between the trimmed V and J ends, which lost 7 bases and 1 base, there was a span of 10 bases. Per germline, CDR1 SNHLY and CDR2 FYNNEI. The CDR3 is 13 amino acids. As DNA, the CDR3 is TGTGCCAGCACCTTGGACAGCCAAGAGACCCAGTACTTC. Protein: CASTLDSQETQYF.

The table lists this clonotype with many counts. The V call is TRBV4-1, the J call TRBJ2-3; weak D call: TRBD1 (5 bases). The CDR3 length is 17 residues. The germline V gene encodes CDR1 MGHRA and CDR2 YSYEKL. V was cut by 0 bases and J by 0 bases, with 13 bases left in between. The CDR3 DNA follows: TGCGCCAGCAGCCAAGATAGGGGCAGTTCTAGCACAGATACGCAGTATTTT. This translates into CASSQDRGSSSTDTQYF.

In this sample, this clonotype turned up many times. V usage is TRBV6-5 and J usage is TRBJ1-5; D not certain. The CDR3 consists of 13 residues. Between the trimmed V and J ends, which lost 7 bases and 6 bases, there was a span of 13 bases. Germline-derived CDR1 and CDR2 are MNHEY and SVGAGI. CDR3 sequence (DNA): TGTGCCAGCACCTACGCGGCTGGTCAGCCCCAGCATTTT. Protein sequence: CASTYAAGQPQHF.

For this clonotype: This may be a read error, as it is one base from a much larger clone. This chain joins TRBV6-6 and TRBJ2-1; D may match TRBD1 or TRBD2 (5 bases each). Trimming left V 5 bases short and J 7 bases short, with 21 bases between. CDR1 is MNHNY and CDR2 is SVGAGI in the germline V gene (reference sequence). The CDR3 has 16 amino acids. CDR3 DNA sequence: TGTGCCAGCAGTCCTCCGATGGGGGTTTTGTATAATGAGCAGTTCTTC. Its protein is CASSPPMGVLYNEQFF.

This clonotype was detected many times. CDR3 protein: CSASETLLGTDTQYF. In nucleotides, the CDR3 is TGCAGTGCTTCGGAGACCCTCCTTGGCACAGATACGCAGTATTTT. The rearrangement links TRBV20-1 to TRBJ2-3; D remains unclear. The V and J ends lost 5 bases and 1 base respectively, with 16 bases between them. The CDR3 runs to 15 residues. In germline, CDR1 is DFQATT, CDR2 SNEGSKA (reference sequence).

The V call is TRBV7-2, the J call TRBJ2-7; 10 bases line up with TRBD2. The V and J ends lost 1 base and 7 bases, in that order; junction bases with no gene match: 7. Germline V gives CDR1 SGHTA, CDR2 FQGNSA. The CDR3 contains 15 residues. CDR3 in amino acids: CASSLVTLAGAEQYF. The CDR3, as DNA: TGTGCCAGCAGCTTAGTGACGCTAGCGGGGGCGGAGCAGTACTTC.

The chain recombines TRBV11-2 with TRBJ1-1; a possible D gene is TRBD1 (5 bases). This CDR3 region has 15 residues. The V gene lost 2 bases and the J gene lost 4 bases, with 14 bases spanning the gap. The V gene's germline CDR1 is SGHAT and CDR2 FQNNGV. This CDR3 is CASSLNTGRVTEAFF. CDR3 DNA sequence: TGTGCCAGCAGCTTAAATACGGGGCGAGTCACTGAAGCTTTCTTT.